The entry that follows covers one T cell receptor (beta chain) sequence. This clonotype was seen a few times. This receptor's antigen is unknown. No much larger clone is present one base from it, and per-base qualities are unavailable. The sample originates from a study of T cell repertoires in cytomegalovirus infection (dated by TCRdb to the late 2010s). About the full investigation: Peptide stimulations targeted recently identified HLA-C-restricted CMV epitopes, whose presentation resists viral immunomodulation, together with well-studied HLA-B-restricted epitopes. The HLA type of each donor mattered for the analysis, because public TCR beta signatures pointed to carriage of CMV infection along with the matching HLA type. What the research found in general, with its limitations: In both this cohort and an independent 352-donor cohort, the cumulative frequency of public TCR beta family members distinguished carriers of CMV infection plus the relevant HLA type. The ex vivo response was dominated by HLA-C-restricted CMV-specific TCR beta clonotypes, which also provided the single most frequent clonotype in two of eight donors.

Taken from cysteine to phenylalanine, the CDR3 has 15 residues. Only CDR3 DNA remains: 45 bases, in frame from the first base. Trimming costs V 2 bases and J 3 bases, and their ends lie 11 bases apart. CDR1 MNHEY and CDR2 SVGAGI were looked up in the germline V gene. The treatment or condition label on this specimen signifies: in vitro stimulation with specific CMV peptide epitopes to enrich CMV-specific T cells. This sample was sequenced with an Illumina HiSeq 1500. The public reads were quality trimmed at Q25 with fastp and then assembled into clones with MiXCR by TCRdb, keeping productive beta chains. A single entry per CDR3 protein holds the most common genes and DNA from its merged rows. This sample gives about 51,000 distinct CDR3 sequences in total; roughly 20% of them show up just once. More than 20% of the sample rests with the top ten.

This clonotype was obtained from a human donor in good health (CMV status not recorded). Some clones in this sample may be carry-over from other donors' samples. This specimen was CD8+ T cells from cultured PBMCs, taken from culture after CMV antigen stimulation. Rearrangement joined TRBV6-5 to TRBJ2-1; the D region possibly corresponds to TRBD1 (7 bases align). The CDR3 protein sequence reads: CASSYQGGSYNEQFF. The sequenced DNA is TGTGCCAGCAGTTACCAGGGGGGAAGCTACAATGAGCAGTTCTTC.